These 9 T cell receptor beta chains came from one sample sequenced in a study of neurological immune-mediated disorders. TCRdb itself ran the 5' RACE reads through MiXCR, one entry per CDR3 protein. The sample holds 45,000 to 65,000 distinct CDR3 sequences, over 4% seen once. Sequencing used PBMCs. The receptors were gathered from a middle-aged man with multiple sclerosis.

This clonotype was counted ten times or more. CDR3 sequence reads: CASSIRTDGREQYF. The CDR3 bases are TGCGCCAGCAGCATAAGGACCGACGGTCGGGAGCAGTACTTC. This chain connects TRBV5-1 to TRBJ2-7, with D hard to call. Germline V gene sequence: CDR1 SGHRS, CDR2 YFSETQ. The CDR3 spans 14 residues. V was shortened by 4 bases and J by 7 bases, with 18 bases between the two germline ends.

Ten or more counts support this clonotype. The rearrangement uses TRBV27 and TRBJ2-6, with no clear D. The CDR3 totals 13 residues. From germline, CDR1 is MNHEY and CDR2 SMNVEV (reference sequence). Trimming took 3 bases from V and 4 from J, leaving 4 bases between them. CDR3 DNA: TGTGCCAGCAGTTTTTCCGGGGCCAACGTCCTGACTTTC. Translating gives CASSFSGANVLTF.

This clonotype was picked up many times. This rearrangement joins TRBV28 to TRBJ2-2; D remains unclear. CDR3 length equals 15 residues. V was trimmed by 3 bases and J by 4 bases, leaving 12 bases between them. The V gene's germline CDR1 is MDHEN and CDR2 SYDVKM. As DNA, the CDR3 is TGTGCCAGCAGTTTCGGTCTCGGCGTCACCGGGGAGCTGTTTTTT. Its translation: CASSFGLGVTGELFF. Supplemented by reference TRBV28 and TRBJ2-2, the full variable domain reads DVKVTQSSRYLVKRTGEKVFLECVQDMDHENMFWYRQDPGLGLRLIYFSYDVKMKEKGDIPEGYSVSREKKERFSLILESASTNQTSMYLCASSFGLGVTGELFFGEGSRLTVL.

This clonotype was seen many times. The V call is TRBV15, the J call TRBJ2-5, with TRBD2 matching over 7 bases. This CDR3 is built from 17 residues. The trim removed 0 bases at V and 1 base at J, leaving 8 bases unmatched. Germline values: CDR1 LNHNV, CDR2 YYDKDF (reference sequence). This CDR3 is CATSRDRGGTIQETQYF. In nucleotides, the CDR3 is TGTGCCACCAGCAGAGATCGGGGTGGGACTATCCAAGAGACCCAGTACTTC.

This clonotype has only a few counts. The gene calls are TRBV18 and TRBJ2-2, with 8 nucleotides matching TRBD2. This CDR3 contains 17 residues. V lost 3 bases, J lost 1 base, and 7 bases stayed unmatched. The germline V gene encodes CDR1 KGHSH and CDR2 LQKENI. CDR3 nucleotides: TGTGCCAGCTCACCGTTCGCTCTAGCGGGGAACACCGGGGAGCTGTTTTTT. This codes for CASSPFALAGNTGELFF.

There are many counts of this clonotype. The J gene is TRBJ2-3, the V gene TRBV20-1, with 8 nucleotides matching TRBD1. Germline loops: CDR1 DFQATT, CDR2 SNEGSKA (reference sequence). V gave up 5 bases and J gave up 0 bases; unmatched junction bases: 1. The length of the CDR3 is 13 residues. The CDR3 reads CSAGDRSTDTQYF. CDR3 nucleotides: TGCAGTGCTGGGGACAGGAGCACAGATACGCAGTATTTT.

This clonotype has at least ten counts. The rearrangement links TRBV20-1 to TRBJ2-7, with 9 positions matching TRBD1. The ends lost 0 bases at V and 3 bases at J; junction bases unmatched: 21. There are 20 residues in the CDR3. CDR1 is DFQATT, CDR2 SNEGSKA, per germline (reference sequence). The CDR3 protein is CSARDSPPEGQGPRFYEQYF. As DNA, the CDR3 is TGCAGTGCTAGAGATTCTCCCCCCGAAGGACAGGGGCCAAGGTTCTACGAGCAGTACTTC.

This clonotype showed up many times. The rearrangement links TRBV11-2 to TRBJ1-2; maybe TRBD1 (5 bases). The CDR3 spans 12 residues. Trimming removed 2 bases at V and 8 bases at J, with 9 bases between. Per the germline V gene, CDR1 is SGHAT and CDR2 is FQNNGV. CDR3 in DNA: TGTGCCAGCAGCTTAACTGGGGACGGCTACACCTTC. Translation gives CASSLTGDGYTF.

This clonotype was seen at least ten times. The rearrangement uses TRBV5-1 and TRBJ2-7; TRBD2 aligns across 9 bases. After removal of 0 bases from V and 3 bases from J, the junction contained 4 bases not matched to a gene. CDR1 and CDR2 from the germline V gene are SGHRS and YFSETQ. The CDR3 spans 15 residues. This CDR3 reads CASSLGPSGIYEQYF. The CDR3 DNA reads as TGCGCCAGCAGCTTGGGGCCTAGCGGGATCTACGAGCAGTACTTC.